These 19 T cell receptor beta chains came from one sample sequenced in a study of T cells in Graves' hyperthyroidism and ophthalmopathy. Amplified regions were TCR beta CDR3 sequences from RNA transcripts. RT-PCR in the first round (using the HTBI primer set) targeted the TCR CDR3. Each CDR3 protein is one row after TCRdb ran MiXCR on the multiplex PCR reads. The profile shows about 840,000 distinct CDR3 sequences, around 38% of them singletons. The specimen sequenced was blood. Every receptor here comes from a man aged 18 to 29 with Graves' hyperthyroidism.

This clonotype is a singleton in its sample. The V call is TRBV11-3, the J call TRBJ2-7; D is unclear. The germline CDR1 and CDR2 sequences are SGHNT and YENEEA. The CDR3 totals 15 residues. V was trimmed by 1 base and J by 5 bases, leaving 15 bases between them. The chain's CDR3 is CASSLAWTAWDEQYF. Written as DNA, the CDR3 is TGTGCCAGCAGCTTAGCCTGGACGGCCTGGGACGAGCAGTACTTC.

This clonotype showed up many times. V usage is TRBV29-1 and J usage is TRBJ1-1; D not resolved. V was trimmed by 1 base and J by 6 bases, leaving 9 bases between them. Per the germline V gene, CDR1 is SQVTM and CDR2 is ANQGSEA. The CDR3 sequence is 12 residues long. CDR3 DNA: TGCAGCGTTGAAGGGCAGTCGTCTGAAGCTTTCTTT. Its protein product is CSVEGQSSEAFF.

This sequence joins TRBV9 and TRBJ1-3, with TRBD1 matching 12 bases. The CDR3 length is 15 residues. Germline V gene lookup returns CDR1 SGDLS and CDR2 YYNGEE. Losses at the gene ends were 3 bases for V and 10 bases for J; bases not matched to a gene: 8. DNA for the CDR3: TGTGCCAGCAGCGCAGGGACAGGGGGCGCGGGGACCATATATTTT. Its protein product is CASSAGTGGAGTIYF.

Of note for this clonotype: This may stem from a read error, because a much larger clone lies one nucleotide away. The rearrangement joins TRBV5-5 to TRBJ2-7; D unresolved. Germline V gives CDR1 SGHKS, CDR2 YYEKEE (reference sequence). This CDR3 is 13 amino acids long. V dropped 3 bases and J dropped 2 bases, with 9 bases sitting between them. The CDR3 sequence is CASSSPYTYEQYF. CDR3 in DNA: TGTGCCAGCAGCTCCCCCTACACCTACGAGCAGTACTTC. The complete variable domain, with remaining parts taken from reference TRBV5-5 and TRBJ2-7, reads DAGVTQSPTHLIKTRGQQVTLRCSPISGHKSVSWYQQVLGQGPQFIFQYYEKEERGRGNFPDRFSARQFPNYSSELNVNALLLGDSALYLCASSSPYTYEQYFGPGTRLTVT.

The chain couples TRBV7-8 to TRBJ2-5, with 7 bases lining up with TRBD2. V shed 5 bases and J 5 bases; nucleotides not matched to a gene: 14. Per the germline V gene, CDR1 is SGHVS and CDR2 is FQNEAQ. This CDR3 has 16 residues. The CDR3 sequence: CASSKVGVGREETQYF. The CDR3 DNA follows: TGTGCCAGCAGCAAGGTCGGGGTCGGGCGGGAGGAGACCCAGTACTTC.

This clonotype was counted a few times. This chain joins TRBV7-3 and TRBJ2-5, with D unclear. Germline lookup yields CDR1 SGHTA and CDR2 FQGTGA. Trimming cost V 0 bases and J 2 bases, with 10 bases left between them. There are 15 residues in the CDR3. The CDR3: CASSLTPSLQETQYF. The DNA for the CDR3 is TGTGCCAGCAGCTTAACGCCCAGCCTACAAGAGACCCAGTACTTC.

In DNA form, the CDR3 reads TGTGCCAGCAGCCCGGGACAAACAGGGTTCGGCTACACCTTC. It specifies CASSPGQTGFGYTF. The chain links TRBV2 to TRBJ1-2; a possible D gene is TRBD1 (6 bases). This CDR3 has 14 amino acids. Trimming pared 6 bases from V and 8 bases from J, leaving 19 bases between. CDR1 is SNHLY, CDR2 FYNNEI, per germline.

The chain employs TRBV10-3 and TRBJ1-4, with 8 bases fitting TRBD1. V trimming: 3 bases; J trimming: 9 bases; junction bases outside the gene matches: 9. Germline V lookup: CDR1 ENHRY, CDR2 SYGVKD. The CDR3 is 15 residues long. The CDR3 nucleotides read TGTGCCATCAGTGAATTCCGGGACAGGAATAAAAAACTGTTTTTT. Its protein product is CAISEFRDRNKKLFF.

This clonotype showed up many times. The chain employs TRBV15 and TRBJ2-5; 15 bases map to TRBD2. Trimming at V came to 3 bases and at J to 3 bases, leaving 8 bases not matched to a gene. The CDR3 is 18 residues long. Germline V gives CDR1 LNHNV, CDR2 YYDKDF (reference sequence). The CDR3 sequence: CATSRGLAGGGVEETQYF. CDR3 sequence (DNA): TGTGCCACCAGCAGGGGACTAGCGGGAGGAGGGGTCGAAGAGACCCAGTACTTC.

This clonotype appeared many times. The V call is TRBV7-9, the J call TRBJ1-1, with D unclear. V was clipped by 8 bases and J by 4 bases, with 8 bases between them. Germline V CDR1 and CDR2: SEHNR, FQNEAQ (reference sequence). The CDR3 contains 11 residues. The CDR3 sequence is CASAATTEAFF. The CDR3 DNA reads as TGTGCCAGCGCGGCGACCACTGAAGCTTTCTTT.

The CDR3 region is CASSEMDSQETQHF. DNA for the CDR3: TGTGCCAGCAGTGAGATGGACAGCCAAGAGACCCAGCATTTT. The chain recombines TRBV2 with TRBJ1-5; possibly TRBD1 for D (6 bases). Germline CDR1 is SNHLY and CDR2 is FYNNEI. This CDR3 region has 14 residues. The V gene lost 3 bases and the J gene lost 11 bases, with 17 bases spanning the gap.

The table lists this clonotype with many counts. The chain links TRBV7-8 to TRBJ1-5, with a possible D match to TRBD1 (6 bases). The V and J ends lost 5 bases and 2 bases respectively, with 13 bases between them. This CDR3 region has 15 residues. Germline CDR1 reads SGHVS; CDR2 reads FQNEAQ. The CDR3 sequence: CASSPDRPGNQPQHF. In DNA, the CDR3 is TGTGCCAGCAGCCCCGACAGGCCGGGCAATCAGCCCCAGCATTTT. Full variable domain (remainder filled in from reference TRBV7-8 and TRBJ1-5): GAGVSQSPRYKVAKRGQDVALRCDPISGHVSLFWYQQALGQGPEFLTYFQNEAQLDKSGLPSDRFFAERPEGSVSTLKIQRTQQEDSAVYLCASSPDRPGNQPQHFGDGTRLSIL.

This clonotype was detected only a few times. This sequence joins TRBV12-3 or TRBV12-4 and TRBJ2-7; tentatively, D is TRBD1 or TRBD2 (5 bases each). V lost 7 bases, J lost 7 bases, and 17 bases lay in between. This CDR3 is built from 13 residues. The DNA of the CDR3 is TGTGCCAGCACTTCCCCCGGGACGCATGAGCAGTACTTC. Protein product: CASTSPGTHEQYF.

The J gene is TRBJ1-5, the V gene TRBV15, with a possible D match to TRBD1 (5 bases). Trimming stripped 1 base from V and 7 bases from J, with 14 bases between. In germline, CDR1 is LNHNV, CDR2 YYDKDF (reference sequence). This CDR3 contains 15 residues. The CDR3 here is CATSRVRVGGQPQHF. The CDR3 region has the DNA TGTGCCACCAGCAGAGTGCGGGTCGGGGGACAGCCCCAGCATTTT.

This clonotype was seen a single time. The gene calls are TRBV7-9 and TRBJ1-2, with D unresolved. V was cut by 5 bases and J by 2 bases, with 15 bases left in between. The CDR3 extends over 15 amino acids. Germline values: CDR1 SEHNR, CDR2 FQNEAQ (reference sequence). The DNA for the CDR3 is TGTGCCAGCAGCCGAGGAAAAGGTATAAACTATGGCTACACCTTC. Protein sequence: CASSRGKGINYGYTF.

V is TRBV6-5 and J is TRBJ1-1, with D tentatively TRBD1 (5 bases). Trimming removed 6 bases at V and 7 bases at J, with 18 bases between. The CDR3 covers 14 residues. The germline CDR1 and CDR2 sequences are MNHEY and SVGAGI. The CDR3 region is CASRGWGRDSEAFF. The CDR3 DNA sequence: TGTGCCAGCAGAGGTTGGGGCCGAGACAGTGAAGCTTTCTTT.

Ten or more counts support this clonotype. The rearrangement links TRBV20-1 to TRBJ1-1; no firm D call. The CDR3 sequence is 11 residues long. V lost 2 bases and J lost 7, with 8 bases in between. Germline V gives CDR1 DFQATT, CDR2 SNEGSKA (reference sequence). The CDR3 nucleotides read TGCAGTGCTAGATTGGACCTTGAAGCTTTCTTT. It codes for CSARLDLEAFF.

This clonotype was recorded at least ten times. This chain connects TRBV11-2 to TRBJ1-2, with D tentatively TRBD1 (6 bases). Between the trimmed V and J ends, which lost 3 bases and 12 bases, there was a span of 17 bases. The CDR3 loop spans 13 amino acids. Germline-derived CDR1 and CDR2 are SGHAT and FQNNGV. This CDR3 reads CASSFVAGTPDTF. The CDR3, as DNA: TGTGCCAGCAGCTTTGTTGCGGGGACACCTGACACCTTC. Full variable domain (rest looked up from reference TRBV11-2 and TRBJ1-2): EAGVAQSPRYKIIEKRQSVAFWCNPISGHATLYWYQQILGQGPKLLIQFQNNGVVDDSQLPKDRFSAERLKGVDSTLKIQPAKLEDSAVYLCASSFVAGTPDTFGSGTRLTVV.

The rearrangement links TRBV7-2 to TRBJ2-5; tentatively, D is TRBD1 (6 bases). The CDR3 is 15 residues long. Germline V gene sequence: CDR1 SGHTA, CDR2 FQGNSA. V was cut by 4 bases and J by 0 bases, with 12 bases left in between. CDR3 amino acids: CASSSNWDNQETQYF. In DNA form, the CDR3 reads TGTGCCAGCAGCTCAAACTGGGACAACCAAGAGACCCAGTACTTC.